Many counts were recorded for the clone carrying this T cell receptor beta chain. The authors sequenced patients whose flow cytometry had shown CD8+CD57+ cell expansion. Everyone among the patients had severe acquired aplastic anemia. The data were taken from a study of CD8+CD57+ T cells in acquired aplastic anemia. The template used for profiling TCR beta VDJ and CDR3 was genomic DNA. One entry per CDR3 protein, called by TCRdb with MiXCR from the reads. The top ten hold under 0.95% of the sample, which has around 430,000 distinct CDR3 sequences, approximately 33% seen once. Germline V gene sequence: CDR1 DFQATT, CDR2 SNEGSKA (reference sequence). The CDR3 has 15 amino acids. J gave up 6 bases and V 6 bases, and 11 bases lay outside the gene matches.

The receptor's source is a human donor with aplastic anemia. The specimen was sorted CD4+, CD8+, or CD8+CD57+ T cells (not recorded which) from PBMCs. The chain is built from TRBV20-1 and TRBJ2-3; 11 bases align to TRBD2. The CDR3 region is CSARPTSGMGDTQYF. In DNA form, the CDR3 reads TGCAGTGCCCGCCCGACTAGCGGGATGGGTGATACGCAGTATTTT.